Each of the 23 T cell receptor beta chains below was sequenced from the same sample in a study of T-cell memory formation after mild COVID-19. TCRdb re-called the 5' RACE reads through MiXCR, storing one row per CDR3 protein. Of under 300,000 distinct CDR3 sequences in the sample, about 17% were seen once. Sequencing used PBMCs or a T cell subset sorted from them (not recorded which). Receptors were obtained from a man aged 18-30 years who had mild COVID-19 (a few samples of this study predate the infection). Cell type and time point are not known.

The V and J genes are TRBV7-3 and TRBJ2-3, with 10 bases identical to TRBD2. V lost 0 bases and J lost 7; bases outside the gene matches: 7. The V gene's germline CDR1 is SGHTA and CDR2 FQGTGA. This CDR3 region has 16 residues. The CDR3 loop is CASSLTLAGVENTQYF. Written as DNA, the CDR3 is TGTGCCAGCAGCTTAACGCTAGCGGGAGTGGAGAATACGCAGTATTTT.

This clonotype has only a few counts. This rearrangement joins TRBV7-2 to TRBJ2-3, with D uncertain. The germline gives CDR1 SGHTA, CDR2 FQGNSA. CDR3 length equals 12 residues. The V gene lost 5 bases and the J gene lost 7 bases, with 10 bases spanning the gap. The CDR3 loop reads CASSTVENTQYF. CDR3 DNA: TGTGCCAGCAGCACGGTTGAAAATACGCAGTATTTT.

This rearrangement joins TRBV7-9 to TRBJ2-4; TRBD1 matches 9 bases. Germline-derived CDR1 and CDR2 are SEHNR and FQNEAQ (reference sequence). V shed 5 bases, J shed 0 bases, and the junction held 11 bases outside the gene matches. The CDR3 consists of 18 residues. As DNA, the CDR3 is TGTGCCAGCAGCAGGGGACAGGGTAGGGCTTCAGCCAAAAACATTCAGTACTTC. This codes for CASSRGQGRASAKNIQYF.

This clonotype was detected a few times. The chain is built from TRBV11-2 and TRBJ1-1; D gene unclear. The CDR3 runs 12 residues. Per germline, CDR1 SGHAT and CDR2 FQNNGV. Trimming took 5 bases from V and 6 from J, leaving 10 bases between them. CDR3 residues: CASSPRVSEAFF. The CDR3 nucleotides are TGTGCCAGCAGCCCGAGGGTCTCTGAAGCTTTCTTT.

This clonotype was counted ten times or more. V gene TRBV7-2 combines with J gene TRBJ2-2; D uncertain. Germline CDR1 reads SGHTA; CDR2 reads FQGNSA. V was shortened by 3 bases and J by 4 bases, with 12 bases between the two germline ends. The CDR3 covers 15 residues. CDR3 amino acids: CASSLGVGTTGELFF. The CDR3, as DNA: TGTGCCAGCAGCTTGGGTGTGGGAACCACCGGGGAGCTGTTTTTT.

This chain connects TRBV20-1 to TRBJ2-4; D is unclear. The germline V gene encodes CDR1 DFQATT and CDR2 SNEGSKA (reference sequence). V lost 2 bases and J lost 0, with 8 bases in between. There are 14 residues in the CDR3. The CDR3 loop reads CSARPPGAKNIQYF. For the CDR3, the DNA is TGCAGTGCTAGACCCCCGGGAGCCAAAAACATTCAGTACTTC.

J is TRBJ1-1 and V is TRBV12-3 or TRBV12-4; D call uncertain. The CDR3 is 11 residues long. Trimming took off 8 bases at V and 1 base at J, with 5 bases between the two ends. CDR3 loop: CASYKNTEAFF. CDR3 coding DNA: TGTGCCAGCTACAAGAACACTGAAGCTTTCTTT.

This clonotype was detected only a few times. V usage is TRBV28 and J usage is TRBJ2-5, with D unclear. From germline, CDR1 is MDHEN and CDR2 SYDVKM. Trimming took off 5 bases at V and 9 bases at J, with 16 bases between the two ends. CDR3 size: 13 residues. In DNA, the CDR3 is TGTGCCAGCAGTCCCCGGAACCACTCTCCCCAGTACTTC. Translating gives CASSPRNHSPQYF.

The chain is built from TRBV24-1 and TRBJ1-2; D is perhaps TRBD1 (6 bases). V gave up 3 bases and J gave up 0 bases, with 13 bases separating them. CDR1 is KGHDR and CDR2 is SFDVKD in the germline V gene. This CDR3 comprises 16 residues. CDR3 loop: CATSDSLQGSNYGYTF. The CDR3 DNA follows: TGTGCCACCAGTGATAGTTTGCAGGGGTCTAACTATGGCTACACCTTC.

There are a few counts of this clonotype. The chain's CDR3 is CASRTGANEKLFF. CDR3 DNA sequence: TGTGCCAGCAGAACAGGGGCGAATGAAAAACTGTTTTTT. The gene calls are TRBV6-6 and TRBJ1-4, with 7 nucleotides matching TRBD1. With 6 bases clipped from V and 5 bases from J, the junction kept 3 bases outside the gene matches. The CDR3 consists of 13 residues. Germline CDR1 is MNHNY and CDR2 is SVGAGI (reference sequence).

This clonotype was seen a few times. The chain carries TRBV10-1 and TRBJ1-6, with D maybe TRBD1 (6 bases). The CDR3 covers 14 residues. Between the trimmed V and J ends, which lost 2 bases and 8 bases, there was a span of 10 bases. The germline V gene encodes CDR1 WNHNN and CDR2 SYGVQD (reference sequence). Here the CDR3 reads CASSEAGVDSPLHF. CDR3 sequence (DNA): TGCGCCAGCAGTGAGGCAGGGGTGGATTCACCCCTCCACTTT.

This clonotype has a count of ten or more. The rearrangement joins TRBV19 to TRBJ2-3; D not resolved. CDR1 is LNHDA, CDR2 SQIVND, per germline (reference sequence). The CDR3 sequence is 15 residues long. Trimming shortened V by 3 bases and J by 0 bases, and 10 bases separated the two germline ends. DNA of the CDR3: TGTGCCAGTAGTATCCAGGCGACTAGCACAGATACGCAGTATTTT. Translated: CASSIQATSTDTQYF.

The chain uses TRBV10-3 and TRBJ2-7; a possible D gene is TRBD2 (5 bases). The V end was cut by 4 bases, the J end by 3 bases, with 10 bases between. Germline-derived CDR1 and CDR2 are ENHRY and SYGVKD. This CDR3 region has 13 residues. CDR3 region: CAISGETNYEQYV. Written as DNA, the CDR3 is TGTGCCATCAGTGGGGAGACTAACTACGAGCAGTACGTC.

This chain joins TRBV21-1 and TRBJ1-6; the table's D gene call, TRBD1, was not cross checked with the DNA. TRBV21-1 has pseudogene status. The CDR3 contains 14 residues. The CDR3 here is CARNPGPHNSPLHF. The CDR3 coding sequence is TGTGCCAGGAATCCGGGACCGCATAATTCACCCCTCCACTTT.

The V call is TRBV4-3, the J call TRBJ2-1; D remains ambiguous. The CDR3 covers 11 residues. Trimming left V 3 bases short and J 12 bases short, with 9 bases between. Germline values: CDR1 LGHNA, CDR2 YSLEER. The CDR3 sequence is CASSQPGGQFF. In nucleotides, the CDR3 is TGCGCCAGCAGCCAGCCGGGTGGGCAGTTCTTC.

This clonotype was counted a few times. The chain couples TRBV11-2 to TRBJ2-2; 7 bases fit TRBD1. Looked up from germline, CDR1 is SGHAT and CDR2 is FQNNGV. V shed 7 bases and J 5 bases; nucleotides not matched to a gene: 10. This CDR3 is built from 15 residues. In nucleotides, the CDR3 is TGTGCCAGCAACCCCCAAGGGGGCTCGACCGGGGAGCTGTTTTTT. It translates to CASNPQGGSTGELFF.

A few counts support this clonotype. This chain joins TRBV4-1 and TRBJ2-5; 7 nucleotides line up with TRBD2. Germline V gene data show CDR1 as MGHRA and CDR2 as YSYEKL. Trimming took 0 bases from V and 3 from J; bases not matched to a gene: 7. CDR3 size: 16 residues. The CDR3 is CASSQDPTRGEETQYF. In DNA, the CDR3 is TGCGCCAGCAGCCAAGATCCGACTCGGGGGGAAGAGACCCAGTACTTC.

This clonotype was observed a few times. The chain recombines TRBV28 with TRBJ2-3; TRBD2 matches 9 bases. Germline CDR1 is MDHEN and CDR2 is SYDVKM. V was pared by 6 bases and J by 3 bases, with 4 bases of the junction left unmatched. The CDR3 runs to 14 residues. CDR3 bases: TGTGCCAGCAGGCCGGGACTAGCAACAGATACGCAGTATTTT. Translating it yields CASRPGLATDTQYF.

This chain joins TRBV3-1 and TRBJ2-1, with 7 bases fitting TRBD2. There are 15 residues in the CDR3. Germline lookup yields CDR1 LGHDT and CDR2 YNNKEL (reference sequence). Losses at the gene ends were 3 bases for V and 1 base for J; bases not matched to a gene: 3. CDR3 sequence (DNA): TGTGCCAGCAGCCAGGGGGGGAGGTCCTACAATGAGCAGTTCTTC. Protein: CASSQGGRSYNEQFF.

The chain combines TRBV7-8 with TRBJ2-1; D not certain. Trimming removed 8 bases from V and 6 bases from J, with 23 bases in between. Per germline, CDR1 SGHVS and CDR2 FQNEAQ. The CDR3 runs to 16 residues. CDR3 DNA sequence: TGTGCCAGCGTCTACCGACCTCCTATCTCCATCAATGAGCAGTTCTTC. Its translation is CASVYRPPISINEQFF.

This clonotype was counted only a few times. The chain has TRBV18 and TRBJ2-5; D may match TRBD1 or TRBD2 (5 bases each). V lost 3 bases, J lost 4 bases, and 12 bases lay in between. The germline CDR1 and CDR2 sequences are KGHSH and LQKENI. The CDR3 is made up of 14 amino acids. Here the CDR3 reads CASSPGRRGETQYF. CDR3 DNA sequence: TGTGCCAGCTCACCGGGGCGCCGGGGAGAGACCCAGTACTTC. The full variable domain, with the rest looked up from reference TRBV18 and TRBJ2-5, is NAGVMQNPRHLVRRRGQEARLRCSPMKGHSHVYWYRQLPEEGLKFMVYLQKENIIDESGMPKERFSAEFPKEGPSILRIQQVVRGDSAAYFCASSPGRRGETQYFGPGTRLLVL.

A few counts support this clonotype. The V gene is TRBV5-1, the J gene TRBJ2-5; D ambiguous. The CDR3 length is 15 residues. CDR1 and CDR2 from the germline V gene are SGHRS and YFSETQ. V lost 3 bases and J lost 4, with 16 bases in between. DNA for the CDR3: TGCGCCAGCAGCTGGCCAGAAGTCGAAGGAGAGACCCAGTACTTC. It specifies CASSWPEVEGETQYF.

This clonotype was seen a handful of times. CDR3 DNA: TGCGCCAGCAGCACCGGGACAGCAGTGTACGAGCAGTACTTC. This codes for CASSTGTAVYEQYF. The chain has TRBV5-1 and TRBJ2-7; 7 bases match TRBD1. Unmatched junction bases numbered 8, after V lost 4 bases and J lost 4 bases. Germline CDR1 and CDR2: SGHRS and YFSETQ. This CDR3 contains 14 residues.